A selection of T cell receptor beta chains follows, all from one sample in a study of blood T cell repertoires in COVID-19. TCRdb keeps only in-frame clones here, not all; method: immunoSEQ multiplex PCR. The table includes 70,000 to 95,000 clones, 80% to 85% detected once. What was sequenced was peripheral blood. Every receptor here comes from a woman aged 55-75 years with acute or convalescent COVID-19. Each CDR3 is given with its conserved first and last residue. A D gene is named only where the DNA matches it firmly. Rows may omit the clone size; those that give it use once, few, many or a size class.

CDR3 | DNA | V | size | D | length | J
CAWSVSGGRLGTGELFF | TGTGCCTGGAGTGTATCCGGGGGGCGTTTAGGCACCGGGGAGCTGTTTTTT | TRBV30 | - | - | 17 | TRBJ2-2
CASGPGTDSGNTIYF | TGTGCCAGCGGACCCGGGACAGACTCTGGAAACACCATATATTTT | TRBV27 | - | TRBD1 | 15 | TRBJ1-3
CASSFDLVYGYTF | TGTGCCAGCAGTTTCGACCTAGTCTATGGCTACACCTTC | TRBV3-1/TRBV3-2 | - | - | 13 | TRBJ1-2
CASSPRGYGYTF | TGTGCCAGCAGCCCTAGGGGGTATGGCTACACCTTC | TRBV14 | - | - | 12 | TRBJ1-2
CASSKGGGPPGELFF | TGTGCCAGCAGCAAGGGGGGGGGTCCCCCCGGGGAGCTGTTTTTT | TRBV11-3 | - | - | 15 | TRBJ2-2
CASSQNGGRGNTIYF | TGTGCCAGCAGCCAAAACGGGGGAAGGGGAAACACCATATATTTT | TRBV3-1/TRBV3-2 | - | - | 15 | TRBJ1-3
CATSRDPWDSNEAFF | TGTGCCACCAGCAGAGACCCCTGGGACAGCAATGAAGCTTTCTTT | TRBV15 | - | TRBD1 | 15 | TRBJ1-1
CASSPRTGFMNTEAFF | TGTGCCAGCAGTCCCCGGACAGGGTTCATGAACACTGAAGCTTTCTTT | TRBV28 | once | TRBD1 | 16 | TRBJ1-1
CASSELASDPLAKNIQYF | TGTGCCAGCAGTGAACTTGCGAGCGACCCACTAGCCAAAAACATTCAGTACTTC | TRBV6-1 | - | - | 18 | TRBJ2-4
CASQETGSSYNSPLHF | TGTGCCAGCCAAGAGACAGGGTCCTCCTATAATTCACCCCTCCACTTT | TRBV28 | - | TRBD1 | 16 | TRBJ1-6
CASSDRATGELFF | TGTGCCAGCAGTGACAGGGCGACCGGGGAGCTGTTTTTT | TRBV25-1 | once | - | 13 | TRBJ2-2
CASRTTRRGQSAGELFF | TGTGCCAGCAGGACCACGAGGAGGGGGCAGAGTGCCGGGGAGCTGTTTTTT | TRBV27 | - | - | 17 | TRBJ2-2
CASSDTGGVGETQYF | TGTGCCAGCAGTGATACCGGAGGGGTTGGCGAGACCCAGTACTTC | TRBV6-1 | - | - | 15 | TRBJ2-5
CASSPTSGGQETQYF | TGTGCCAGCTCCCCGACTAGCGGGGGCCAAGAGACCCAGTACTTC | TRBV18 | - | TRBD2 | 15 | TRBJ2-5
CASSPPIRQGVGYEQYF | TGTGCCAGCTCACCCCCCATCCGGCAGGGGGTTGGGTACGAGCAGTACTTC | TRBV18 | - | TRBD1 | 17 | TRBJ2-7
CASSKKREVWQPQHF | TGTGCCAGTAGTAAAAAGAGGGAAGTTTGGCAGCCCCAGCATTTT | TRBV19 | once | - | 15 | TRBJ1-5
CASTVTSGGQQYF | TGTGCCAGCACTGTGACTAGCGGGGGCCAGCAGTACTTC | TRBV6-5 | - | TRBD2 | 13 | TRBJ2-7
CASDPGINPSTDTQYF | TGTGCTAGTGACCCGGGGATAAACCCTAGCACAGATACGCAGTATTTT | TRBV12-5 | - | - | 16 | TRBJ2-3
CASSHTFGGNTEAFF | TGCGCCAGCAGCCATACCTTCGGAGGGAACACTGAAGCTTTCTTT | TRBV4-1 | few | - | 15 | TRBJ1-1
CASSLGLAGVLSTDTQYF | TGCGCCAGCAGCTTGGGTCTAGCGGGGGTCCTTAGCACAGATACGCAGTATTTT | TRBV5-1 | few | TRBD2 | 18 | TRBJ2-3
CASSLRDRDGNTIYF | TGCGCCAGCAGCCTGCGGGACAGGGATGGAAACACCATATATTTT | TRBV4-1 | medium-sized | TRBD1 | 15 | TRBJ1-3
CASSQTSGMIADTQYF | TGTGCCAGCAGCCAGACTAGCGGGATGATCGCAGATACGCAGTATTTT | TRBV7-3 | - | TRBD2 | 16 | TRBJ2-3
CASNFRGSSSDTQYF | TGTGCCAGTAACTTCCGAGGGAGCTCGTCAGATACGCAGTATTTT | TRBV19 | few | - | 15 | TRBJ2-3
CASAGTSGANVLTF | TGTGCCAGCGCCGGGACTTCTGGGGCCAACGTCCTGACTTTC | TRBV18 | - | - | 14 | TRBJ2-6
CASSLRSLQGSPLHF | TGTGCCAGCAGCTTAAGAAGCCTACAGGGTTCACCCCTCCACTTT | TRBV7-2 | - | - | 15 | TRBJ1-6
CASSPSASSYNEQFF | TGTGCCAGCAGTCCAAGCGCCAGCTCCTACAATGAGCAGTTCTTC | TRBV27 | - | - | 15 | TRBJ2-1
CASSGGVEETQYF | TGTGCCAGCTCAGGGGGCGTTGAGGAGACCCAGTACTTC | TRBV18 | - | - | 13 | TRBJ2-5
CASSGHSGGAADTQYF | TGTGCCAGCAGTGGTCATAGCGGGGGGGCCGCAGATACGCAGTATTTT | TRBV2 | few | TRBD2 | 16 | TRBJ2-3
CASSYSTDYGYTF | TGTGCCAGCAGTTACTCGACAGACTATGGCTACACCTTC | TRBV6-5 | - | - | 13 | TRBJ1-2
CASSLNRGETQYF | TGTGCCAGCAGCCTAAACAGGGGCGAGACCCAGTACTTC | TRBV7-3 | - | TRBD1 | 13 | TRBJ2-5
CASSPATANTEAFF | TGTGCCAGCTCACCAGCGACAGCGAACACTGAAGCTTTCTTT | TRBV18 | - | - | 14 | TRBJ1-1
CASRGQGVNTGELFF | TGTGCCAGTAGGGGACAGGGGGTGAACACCGGGGAGCTGTTTTTT | TRBV19 | few | TRBD1 | 15 | TRBJ2-2
CAISGGTDVLYEQFF | TGTGCCATCAGTGGGGGGACAGATGTTCTCTATGAGCAGTTCTTC | TRBV10-3 | - | TRBD1 | 15 | TRBJ2-1
CASSVGVPGGYGYTF | TGTGCCAGCAGCGTAGGAGTCCCCGGAGGCTATGGCTACACCTTC | TRBV9 | few | - | 15 | TRBJ1-2
CASSAGLVNEQFF | TGTGCCAGCAGCGCAGGACTTGTTAATGAGCAGTTCTTC | TRBV7-2 | - | - | 13 | TRBJ2-1
CASSPLWSPGEKLFF | TGTGCCAGCTCACCACTTTGGTCTCCGGGGGAAAAACTGTTTTTT | TRBV18 | - | - | 15 | TRBJ1-4
CASSFRRGAKNIQYF | TGTGCCAGCAGCTTCCGCAGGGGAGCCAAAAACATTCAGTACTTC | TRBV7-4 | once | - | 15 | TRBJ2-4
CASSIRGPGNYGYTF | TGTGCCAGTAGTATTCGAGGTCCGGGGAACTATGGCTACACCTTC | TRBV19 | - | - | 15 | TRBJ1-2
CASSLGRGFSMNTEAFF | TGTGCCAGCAGTTTGGGGAGGGGGTTTTCTATGAACACTGAAGCTTTCTTT | TRBV28 | - | - | 17 | TRBJ1-1
CASSQEPRQGLGEQYF | TGTGCCAGCAGCCAAGAGCCCCGACAGGGCTTGGGCGAGCAGTACTTC | TRBV3-1/TRBV3-2 | - | TRBD1 | 16 | TRBJ2-7
CASSQGVRSTQETQYF | TGTGCCAGCAGCCAAGGGGTCCGGAGCACCCAAGAGACCCAGTACTTC | TRBV4-2 | once | - | 16 | TRBJ2-5